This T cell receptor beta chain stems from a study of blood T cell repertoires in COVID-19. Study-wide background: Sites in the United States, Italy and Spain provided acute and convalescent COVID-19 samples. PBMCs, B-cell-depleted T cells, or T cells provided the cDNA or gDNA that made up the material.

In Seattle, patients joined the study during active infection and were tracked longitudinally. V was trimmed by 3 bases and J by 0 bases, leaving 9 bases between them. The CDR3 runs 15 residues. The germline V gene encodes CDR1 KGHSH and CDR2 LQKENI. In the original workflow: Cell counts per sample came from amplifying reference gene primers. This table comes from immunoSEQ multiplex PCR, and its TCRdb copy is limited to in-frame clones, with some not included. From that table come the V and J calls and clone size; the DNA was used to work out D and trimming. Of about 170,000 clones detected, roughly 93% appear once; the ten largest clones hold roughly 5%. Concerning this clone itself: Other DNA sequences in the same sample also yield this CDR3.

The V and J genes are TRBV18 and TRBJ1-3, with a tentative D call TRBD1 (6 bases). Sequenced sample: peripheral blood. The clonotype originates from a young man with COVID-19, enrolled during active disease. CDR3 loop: CASSPGTSSGNTIYF. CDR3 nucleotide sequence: TGTGCCAGCTCACCGGGGACATCCTCTGGAAACACCATATATTTT.